This TCR beta chain emerged from a study of T-cell memory formation after mild COVID-19. Study-level background: TCR clustering was largely donor specific.

The germline V gene has CDR1 KGHDR and CDR2 SFDVKD. V was trimmed by 0 bases and J by 6 bases, leaving 5 bases between them. The CDR3 is 12 residues long. Barcoded TCR alpha and TCR beta cDNA libraries with UMIs came from 5'RACE using constant-segment primers. TCRdb reprocessed the 5' RACE reads via MiXCR and lists one record per CDR3 protein. This sample has 350,000 to 450,000 distinct CDR3 sequences, with approximately 29% found just once. Findings of the study overall: Proof of SARS-CoV-2 specificity was absent for the second-wave clones that crested on day 37. Contracting CD8+ clones were enriched in EMRA, CD4+ mainly in CM and EM.

This clonotype was observed a handful of times. Antigen specificity is unknown. The origin of this receptor is an adult woman who had mild COVID-19 (a few samples of this study predate the infection). Cell type and time point are not known. What was sequenced was PBMCs or a T cell subset sorted from them (not recorded which). The chain carries TRBV24-1 and TRBJ2-7; no definite D call. CDR3: CATSDLWGEQYF. In DNA, the CDR3 is TGTGCCACCAGTGATTTGTGGGGCGAGCAGTACTTC.